This T cell receptor beta chain was sequenced for a study of blood T cell repertoires in COVID-19. The wider study: The United States, Italy and Spain were the sources of the acute and convalescent COVID-19 samples. In each case, the material was cDNA or gDNA derived from T cells, B-cell-depleted T cells, or PBMCs.

Germline V gives CDR1 LNHDA, CDR2 SQIVND (reference sequence). The CDR3 has 12 amino acids. Trimming left V 7 bases short and J 2 bases short, with 7 bases between. Original methodology: For nucleated cells, counts were estimated from reference gene primer amplification. Produced via immunoSEQ multiplex PCR; TCRdb's table is partial and in-frame only. The DNA gave D and trimming, while V, J and clone size come from that table. This table has a few hundred thousand clones, about nine tenths appearing once. This TCR was sampled from a woman aged 35 to 49 who had recovered from COVID-19. V and J are TRBV19 and TRBJ2-3; maybe TRBD2 (5 bases). Material: peripheral blood. The CDR3 DNA reads as TGTGCCAGTAAGGACTTCACAGATACGCAGTATTTT. Translated: CASKDFTDTQYF. The complete variable domain, with remaining parts taken from reference TRBV19 and TRBJ2-3, reads DGGITQSPKYLFRKEGQNVTLSCEQNLNHDAMYWYRQDPGQGLRLIYYSQIVNDFQKGDIAEGYSVSREKKESFPLTVTSAQKNPTAFYLCASKDFTDTQYFGPGTRLTVL.